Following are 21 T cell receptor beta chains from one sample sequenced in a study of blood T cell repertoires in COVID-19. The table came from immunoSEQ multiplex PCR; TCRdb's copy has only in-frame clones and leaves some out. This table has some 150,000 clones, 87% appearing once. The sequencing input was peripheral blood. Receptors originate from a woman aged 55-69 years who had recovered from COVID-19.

CDR3 in DNA: TGCGCCAGCAGCGCCTTAACAGGGGGCTTTTCACCCCTCCACTTT. Amino acids: CASSALTGGFSPLHF. The J gene is TRBJ1-6, the V gene TRBV5-1; 9 nucleotides align to TRBD1. The CDR3 is 15 amino acids. Trimming cost V 4 bases and J 9 bases; bases outside gene matches: 8. The germline CDR1 and CDR2 sequences are SGHRS and YFSETQ. Combining the CDR3 with reference TRBV5-1 and TRBJ1-6 gives the whole variable domain KAGVTQTPRYLIKTRGQQVTLSCSPISGHRSVSWYQQTPGQGLQFLFEYFSETQRNKGNFPGRFSGRQFSNSRSEMNVSTLELGDSALYLCASSALTGGFSPLHFGNGTRLTVT.

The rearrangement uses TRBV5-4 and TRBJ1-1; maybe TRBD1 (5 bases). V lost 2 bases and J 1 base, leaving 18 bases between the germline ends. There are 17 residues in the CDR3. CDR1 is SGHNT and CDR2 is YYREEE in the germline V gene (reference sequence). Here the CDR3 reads CASSFGQGTSGNTEAFF. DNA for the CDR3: TGTGCCAGCAGCTTTGGGCAGGGAACCTCAGGGAACACTGAAGCTTTCTTT.

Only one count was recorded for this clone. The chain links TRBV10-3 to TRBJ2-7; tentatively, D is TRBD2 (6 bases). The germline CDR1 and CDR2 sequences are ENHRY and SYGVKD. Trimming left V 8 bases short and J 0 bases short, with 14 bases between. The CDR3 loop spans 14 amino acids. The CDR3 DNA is TGTGCCATCGCGCCGGGACTGCACTCCTACGAGCAGTACTTC. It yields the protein CAIAPGLHSYEQYF.

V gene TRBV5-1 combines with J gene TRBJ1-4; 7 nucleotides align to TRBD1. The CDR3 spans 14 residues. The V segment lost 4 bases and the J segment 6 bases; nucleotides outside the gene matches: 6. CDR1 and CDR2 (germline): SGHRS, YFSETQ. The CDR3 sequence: CASSTGQADEKLFF. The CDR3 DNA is TGCGCCAGCAGCACAGGACAGGCGGATGAAAAACTGTTTTTT.

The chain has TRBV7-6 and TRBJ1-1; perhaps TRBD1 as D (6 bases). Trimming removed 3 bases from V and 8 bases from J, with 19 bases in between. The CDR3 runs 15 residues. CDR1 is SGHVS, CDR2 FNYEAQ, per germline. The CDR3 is CASSFRGTGPAEAFF. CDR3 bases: TGTGCCAGCAGCTTTAGGGGGACGGGACCCGCCGAAGCTTTCTTT.

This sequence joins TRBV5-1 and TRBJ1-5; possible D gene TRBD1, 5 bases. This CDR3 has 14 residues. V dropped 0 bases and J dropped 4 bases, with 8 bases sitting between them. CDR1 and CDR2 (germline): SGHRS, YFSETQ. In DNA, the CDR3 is TGCGCCAGCAGCTTGGATTGGACAAATCAGCCCCAGCATTTT. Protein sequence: CASSLDWTNQPQHF.

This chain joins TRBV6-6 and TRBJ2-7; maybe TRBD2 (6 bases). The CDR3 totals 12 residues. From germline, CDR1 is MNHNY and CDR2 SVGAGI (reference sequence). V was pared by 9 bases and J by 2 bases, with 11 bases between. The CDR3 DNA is TGTGCCAGTGGCGGGGAAACCTACGAGCAGTACTTC. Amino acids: CASGGETYEQYF.

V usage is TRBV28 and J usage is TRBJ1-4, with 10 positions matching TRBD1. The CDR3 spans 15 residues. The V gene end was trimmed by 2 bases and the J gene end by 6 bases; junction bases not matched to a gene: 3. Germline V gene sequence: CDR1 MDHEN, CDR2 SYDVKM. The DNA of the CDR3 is TGTGCCAGCAGTTTAGACAGGGGGCGATATGAAAAACTGTTTTTT. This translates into CASSLDRGRYEKLFF.

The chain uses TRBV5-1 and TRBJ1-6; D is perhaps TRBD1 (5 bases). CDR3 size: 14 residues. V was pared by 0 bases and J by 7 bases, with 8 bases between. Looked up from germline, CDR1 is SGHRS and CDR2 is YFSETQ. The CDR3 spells CASSLGRQNSPLHF. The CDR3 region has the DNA TGCGCCAGCAGCTTGGGAAGACAGAATTCACCCCTCCACTTT.

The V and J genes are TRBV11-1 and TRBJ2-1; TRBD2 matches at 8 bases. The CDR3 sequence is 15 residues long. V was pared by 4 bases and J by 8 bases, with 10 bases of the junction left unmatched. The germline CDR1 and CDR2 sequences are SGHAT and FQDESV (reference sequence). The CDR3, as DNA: TGTGCCAGCAGCTCAACTAGAAGCGGGGGCGATGAGCAGTTCTTC. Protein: CASSSTRSGGDEQFF.

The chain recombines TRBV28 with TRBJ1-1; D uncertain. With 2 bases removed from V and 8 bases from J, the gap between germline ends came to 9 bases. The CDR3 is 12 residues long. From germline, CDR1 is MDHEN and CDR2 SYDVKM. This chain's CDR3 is CASSLAPSEAFF. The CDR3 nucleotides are TGTGCCAGCAGTTTAGCGCCTTCAGAAGCTTTCTTT.

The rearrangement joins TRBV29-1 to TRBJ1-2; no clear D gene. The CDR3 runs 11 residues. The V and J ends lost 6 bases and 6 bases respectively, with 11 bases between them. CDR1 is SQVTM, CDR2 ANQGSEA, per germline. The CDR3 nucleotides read TGCAGCGTCTACTGGCAGGATGGCTACACCTTC. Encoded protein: CSVYWQDGYTF.

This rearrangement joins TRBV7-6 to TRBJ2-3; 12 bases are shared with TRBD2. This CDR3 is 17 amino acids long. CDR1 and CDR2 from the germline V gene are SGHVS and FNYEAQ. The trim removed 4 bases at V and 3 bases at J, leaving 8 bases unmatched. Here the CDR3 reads CASSYSSGGGGTDTQYF. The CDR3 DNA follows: TGTGCCAGCAGCTACTCTAGCGGGGGGGGCGGGACAGATACGCAGTATTTT.

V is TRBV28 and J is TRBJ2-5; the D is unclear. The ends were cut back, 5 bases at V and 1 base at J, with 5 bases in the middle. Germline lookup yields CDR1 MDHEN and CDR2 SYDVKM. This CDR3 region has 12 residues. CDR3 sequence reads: CASSTTQETQYF. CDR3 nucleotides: TGTGCCAGCAGTACAACCCAAGAGACCCAGTACTTC.

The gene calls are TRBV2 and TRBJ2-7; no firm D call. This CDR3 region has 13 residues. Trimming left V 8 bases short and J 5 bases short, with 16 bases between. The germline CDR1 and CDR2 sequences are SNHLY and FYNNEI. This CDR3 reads CASYRFRVDEQYF. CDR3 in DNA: TGTGCCAGCTACCGTTTTCGGGTCGACGAGCAGTACTTC.

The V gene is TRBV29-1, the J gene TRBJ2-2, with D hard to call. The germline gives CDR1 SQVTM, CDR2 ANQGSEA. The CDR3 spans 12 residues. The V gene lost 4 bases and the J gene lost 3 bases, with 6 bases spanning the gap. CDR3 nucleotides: TGCAGCGTTGCACTTTACACCGGGGAGCTGTTTTTT. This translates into CSVALYTGELFF.

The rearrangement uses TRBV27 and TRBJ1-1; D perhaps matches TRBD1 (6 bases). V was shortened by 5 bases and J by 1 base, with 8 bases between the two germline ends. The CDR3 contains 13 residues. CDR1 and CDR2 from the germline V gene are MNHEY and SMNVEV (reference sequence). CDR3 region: CASSTGQNTEAFF. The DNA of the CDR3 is TGTGCCAGCAGTACGGGACAGAACACTGAAGCTTTCTTT.

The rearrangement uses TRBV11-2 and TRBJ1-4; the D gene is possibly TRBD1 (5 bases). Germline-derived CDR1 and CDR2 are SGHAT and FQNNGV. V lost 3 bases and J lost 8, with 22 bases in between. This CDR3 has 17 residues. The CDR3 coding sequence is TGTGCCAGCAGCTTTGGGGGGACGGCCGGGATCGGGGAAAAACTGTTTTTT. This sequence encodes CASSFGGTAGIGEKLFF.

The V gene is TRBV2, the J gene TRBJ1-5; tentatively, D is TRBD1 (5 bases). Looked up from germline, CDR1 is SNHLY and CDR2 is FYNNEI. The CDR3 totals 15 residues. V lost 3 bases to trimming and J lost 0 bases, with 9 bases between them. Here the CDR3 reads CASSEVGPSNQPQHF. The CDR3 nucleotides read TGTGCCAGCAGTGAGGTGGGGCCTAGCAATCAGCCCCAGCATTTT.

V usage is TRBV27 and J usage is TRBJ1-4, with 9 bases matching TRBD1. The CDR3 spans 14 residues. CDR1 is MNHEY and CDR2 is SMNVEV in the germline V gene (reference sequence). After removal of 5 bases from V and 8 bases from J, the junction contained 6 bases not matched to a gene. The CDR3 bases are TGTGCCAGCAGTCCGGACAGGGGTAACGAAAAACTGTTTTTT. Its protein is CASSPDRGNEKLFF.

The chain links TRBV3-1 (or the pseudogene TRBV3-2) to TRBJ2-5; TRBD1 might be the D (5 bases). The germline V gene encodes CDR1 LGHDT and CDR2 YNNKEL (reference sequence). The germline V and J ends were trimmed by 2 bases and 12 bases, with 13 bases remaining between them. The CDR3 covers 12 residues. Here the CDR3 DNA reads TGTGCCAGCAGCCAAAGGGGTGGTGGGGAGTACTTC. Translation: CASSQRGGGEYF.